This is a list of T cell receptor beta chains from one sample in a study of blood T cell repertoires in COVID-19. The data were produced by immunoSEQ multiplex PCR, yet TCRdb's version contains in-frame clones alone and is incomplete. This table has hundreds of thousands of clones, approximately 90% appearing once. The sequenced sample was PBMCs or T cells enriched from blood (not recorded which). Receptors originate from a man aged 40-49 years who had recovered from COVID-19. Each CDR3 is given with its conserved first and last residue. The order of the fields is V gene, clone size, J gene, D gene, CDR3 protein, CDR3 DNA. The D gene is left open where the match is weak. The size entry is marked missing in some rows and otherwise reads once, few, many or a size class.

>TRBV9|-|TRBJ2-7|TRBD1
CASSADSGTGVIYEQYF
TGTGCCAGCAGCGCAGACTCAGGGACAGGGGTTATCTACGAGCAGTACTTC
>TRBV2|-|TRBJ2-6|-
CASSPLSGANVLTF
TGTGCCAGCAGTCCTCTATCTGGGGCCAACGTCCTGACTTTC
>TRBV5-1|-|TRBJ2-5|-
CASSFLEGKETQYF
TGCGCCAGCAGCTTTTTGGAGGGAAAGGAGACCCAGTACTTC
>TRBV7-2|once|TRBJ2-7|-
CASSFLANYEQYF
TGTGCCAGCAGCTTTCTAGCAAACTACGAGCAGTACTTC
>TRBV27|few|TRBJ1-3|-
CASSLTRGNTIYF
TGTGCCAGCAGTCTGACCAGGGGAAACACCATATATTTT
>TRBV7-3|-|TRBJ1-3|-
CASSLNGVGNTIYF
TGTGCCAGCAGCTTAAATGGAGTTGGAAACACCATATATTTT
>TRBV5-1|-|TRBJ1-3|TRBD1
CASSPGDRGNTIYF
TGCGCCAGCAGCCCCGGGGACAGGGGAAACACCATATATTTT
>TRBV28|once|TRBJ2-1|TRBD1
CASSFDRGLAFF
TGTGCCAGCAGTTTCGACAGGGGGCTGGCCTTCTTC
>TRBV4-1|-|TRBJ1-3|-
CASSQGQIPSGNTIYF
TGCGCCAGCAGCCAAGGACAGATCCCCTCTGGAAACACCATATATTTT
>TRBV20-1|-|TRBJ2-7|TRBD2
CSARGGNEQYF
TGCAGTGCTAGGGGGGGGAACGAGCAGTACTTC
>TRBV4-1|-|TRBJ1-1|-
CASSQWGRVETEAFF
TGCGCCAGCAGCCAATGGGGCCGGGTGGAGACTGAAGCTTTCTTT
>TRBV6-5|-|TRBJ1-6|TRBD1
CASSYSWDREAPLHF
TGTGCCAGCAGTTACTCGTGGGACAGGGAAGCACCCCTCCACTTT
>TRBV30|-|TRBJ1-4|-
CAWSRGGTNEKLFF
TGTGCCTGGAGTCGGGGGGGGACCAATGAAAAACTGTTTTTT
>TRBV6-6|-|TRBJ2-1|TRBD1
CASSYPAGGWEQFF
TGTGCCAGCAGTTACCCCGCAGGGGGTTGGGAGCAGTTCTTC
>TRBV7-9|-|TRBJ2-5|TRBD2
CASCLRGGLGETQYF
TGTGCCAGCTGTCTCCGGGGGGGCCTCGGAGAGACCCAGTACTTC
>TRBV4-1|-|TRBJ1-2|TRBD1
CASSQGGQGQVFGYTF
TGCGCCAGCAGCCAAGGCGGACAGGGGCAGGTGTTCGGCTACACCTTC
>TRBV9|-|TRBJ2-3|TRBD2
CASSSSGGTDTQYF
TGTGCCAGCAGCTCTAGCGGAGGCACAGATACGCAGTATTTT
>TRBV9|-|TRBJ2-5|TRBD2
CASSVVGGGFGETQYF
TGTGCCAGCAGCGTAGTCGGGGGGGGCTTTGGAGAGACCCAGTACTTC
>TRBV5-4|-|TRBJ2-7|TRBD1
CASSWGQGAFEQYF
TGTGCCAGCAGCTGGGGACAGGGGGCGTTCGAGCAGTACTTC
>TRBV30|-|TRBJ2-5|-
CAWSFQETQYF
TGTGCCTGGAGCTTCCAAGAGACCCAGTACTTC
>TRBV21-1|-|TRBJ2-7|-
CASSNSTSRSYEQYF
TGTGCCAGCAGCAATTCAACGTCCAGATCCTACGAGCAGTACTTC
>TRBV7-8|few|TRBJ1-1|TRBD1
CASSSLWGTGIEAFF
TGTGCCAGCAGCTCCCTTTGGGGGACAGGGATTGAAGCTTTCTTT
>TRBV2|-|TRBJ1-1|-
CASSGGSNTEAFF
TGTGCCAGCAGTGGGGGCAGCAACACTGAAGCTTTCTTT
>TRBV7-9|-|TRBJ2-2|TRBD2
CASSLPSGRTTGELFF
TGTGCCAGCAGCTTACCTAGCGGGAGGACCACCGGGGAGCTGTTTTTT
>TRBV9|-|TRBJ1-3|TRBD1
CASSVGQGQGHQNTIYF
TGTGCCAGCAGCGTAGGCCAAGGACAGGGCCATCAAAACACCATATATTTT
>TRBV18|-|TRBJ1-5|-
CASSPLPGQINQPQHF
TGTGCCAGCTCACCCCTGCCGGGTCAGATAAATCAGCCCCAGCATTTT
>TRBV2|-|TRBJ1-2|-
CASKARVYGYTF
TGTGCCAGCAAGGCACGGGTCTATGGCTACACCTTC
>TRBV29-1|-|TRBJ1-1|-
CSVIFRLMNTEAFF
TGCAGCGTTATATTTCGGTTGATGAACACTGAAGCTTTCTTT
>TRBV7-2|once|TRBJ1-1|TRBD1
CASSLFQGGTEAFF
TGTGCCAGCAGCTTGTTTCAGGGGGGCACTGAAGCTTTCTTT
>TRBV5-4|-|TRBJ1-2|TRBD1
CASSTAAGQGFLGYTF
TGTGCCAGCAGCACGGCGGCGGGACAGGGGTTTCTCGGCTACACCTTC
>TRBV12-3/TRBV12-4|once|TRBJ1-2|-
CASSSGDGYTF
TGTGCCAGCAGTTCAGGGGATGGCTACACCTTC